The rows below give T cell receptor beta chains drawn from one sample of a study of tumor and adjacent non-tumor tissue in lung cancer. Each CDR3 protein gets one entry after TCRdb re-called the multiplex PCR reads with MiXCR. The data show fewer than 100,000 distinct CDR3 sequences, 76% seen once. What was sequenced was distant non-tumor lung tissue. Source of these receptors: a woman aged 50 to 60 with non-small cell lung cancer. Both conserved end residues are part of each CDR3. D genes are given only for firm matches. Clone size appears in some rows only: once, few, many, or a class for an expanded clone.

TRBV11-2	.	.	TRBJ2-7	TGCGCCAGCAGCCTGACGGATACTGCCTACGAGCAGCACTTC	CASSLTDTAYEQHF
TRBV11-1	TRBD2	.	TRBJ2-1	TGTGACAGCAGCTTAGCGGCTAGCGGGAGCCATGAGCTGTTCTTC	CDSSLAASGSHELFF
TRBV6-5	.	.	TRBJ1-1	TGTGCCAGCAGCTACCTGACAGGTGGTAGCACTGAAGCTTTCTTT	CASSYLTGGSTEAFF
TRBV6-6	.	.	TRBJ1-4	TGTGCCAGCAGTTACTTGGGCAGTATCCTTGCAACTAATGAAAAACTGTTTTTT	CASSYLGSILATNEKLFF
TRBV12-3/TRBV12-4	.	.	TRBJ2-4	TGTGTCAGCAGTCTCGGGGGTAAAAACATTCAGTACTTC	CVSSLGGKNIQYF
TRBV5-1	TRBD1	.	TRBJ2-7	TGTGTCAGCAGCCCCGGGTCGGGACAGATCCACGAGCAGTACTTC	CVSSPGSGQIHEQYF
TRBV12-3/TRBV12-4	TRBD1	.	TRBJ1-5	TGTGCCAGCAGTTCTGGGACAGGGGAAGGAGGCGTGGGCGGTCAGCCCCAGCATTTT	CASSSGTGEGGVGGQPQHF
TRBV12-3/TRBV12-4	TRBD2	.	TRBJ2-1	TGTGCCAGCAGTTTAGGGCAGCGACGCAGCGGGAGCAATAAGCAGTTCTTC	CASSLGQRRSGSNKQFF
TRBV29-1	TRBD2	.	TRBJ2-3	TGCAACGTTCCGAAGAGACTAGCGGGAGTAGGAGATACACAGTATTTT	CNVPKRLAGVGDTQYF
TRBV6-5	.	many	TRBJ1-3	TGTGCCAGCAGACACAAGGTTACTGGAAACACCATATATTTT	CASRHKVTGNTIYF
TRBV5-1	TRBD1	.	TRBJ2-7	TGCGCCAGCAGCCCGTTTCCGGGACAGGGCTACAAGCAGTACTTC	CASSPFPGQGYKQYF
TRBV29-1	.	once	TRBJ1-1	TGCAGCGGGCATGGGGCTTGTGTGAACACTGAAGCTTTCTTT	CSGHGACVNTEAFF
TRBV29-1	.	.	TRBJ1-2	TGCACCGCTGATGGGCCGGTCTTCTATGGCTACACCTTC	CTADGPVFYGYTF
TRBV6-5	TRBD2	.	TRBJ2-5	TGCGCCAGCAGTTTCTCTCCGGGGATTAGCGGGAAGGAGACCCAGTACTTC	CASSFSPGISGKETQYF
TRBV6-6	.	.	TRBJ2-6	TGTGCCAGCTTTGCACCCGGACTAAGCTTTGGGGCCAACGTCCTGACTTTC	CASFAPGLSFGANVLTF
TRBV7-2	.	once	TRBJ2-3	TGTGCCAGCAGCCTCGGGGCAGATACGGAGTATTTT	CASSLGADTEYF
TRBV6-6	TRBD2	.	TRBJ2-1	TGTGCCAGGAGTTACTCGAAACCTAGCGGGCAGTACTATGAGCAGTTCTTC	CARSYSKPSGQYYEQFF
TRBV6-1	TRBD1	.	TRBJ1-4	TGTGACAGCAGTGAAACTACGCCGGGACAGGGTGAAAAGCTGTTTTTT	CDSSETTPGQGEKLFF